The 27 T cell receptor beta chains below come from one sample, sequenced in a study of OX40 agonist ivuxolimab in advanced cancers. Clones were read by immunoSEQ multiplex PCR, and TCRdb kept only the in-frame ones, dropping some. Of 20,000 to 30,000 clones listed, around 78% were seen once; the top ten hold around 19%. The source material was CD4+ or CD8+ T cells sorted from blood, sampled in a trial of the OX40 agonist ivuxolimab. The receptors shown here come from an adult with an advanced solid tumor such as melanoma, head and neck, liver or kidney cancer.

The chain recombines TRBV28 with TRBJ1-5; D is ambiguous. This CDR3 has 16 amino acids. In germline, CDR1 is MDHEN, CDR2 SYDVKM. V lost 6 bases, J lost 3 bases, and 18 bases lay in between. CDR3 in DNA: TGTGCCAGCAGCTACCCAACAGACCTTAACAATCAGCCCCAGCATTTT. The encoded protein is CASSYPTDLNNQPQHF. The complete variable domain, with remaining parts taken from reference TRBV28 and TRBJ1-5, reads DVKVTQSSRYLVKRTGEKVFLECVQDMDHENMFWYRQDPGLGLRLIYFSYDVKMKEKGDIPEGYSVSREKKERFSLILESASTNQTSMYLCASSYPTDLNNQPQHFGDGTRLSIL.

The chain has TRBV7-9 and TRBJ2-7; D perhaps matches TRBD1 (6 bases). The V end was cut by 10 bases, the J end by 2 bases, with 15 bases between. Germline assignment: CDR1 SEHNR and CDR2 FQNEAQ (reference sequence). The CDR3 runs to 13 residues. The CDR3 DNA reads as TGTGCCAACCTACAGGGCCAACCCTACGAGCAGTACTTC. Its protein is CANLQGQPYEQYF.

This rearrangement joins TRBV11-3 to TRBJ1-4, with unresolved D. Germline V gene sequence: CDR1 SGHNT, CDR2 YENEEA. The V and J ends lost 4 bases and 5 bases respectively, with 11 bases between them. CDR3 length: 14 amino acids. The CDR3 sequence is CASSSREGNEKLFF. The CDR3 DNA sequence: TGTGCCAGCAGCTCCCGGGAGGGCAATGAAAAACTGTTTTTT.

This clone was seen just once. The gene calls are TRBV9 and TRBJ1-6; 7 positions agree with TRBD1. The CDR3 totals 16 residues. With 0 bases clipped from V and 7 bases from J, the junction kept 7 bases outside the gene matches. In germline, CDR1 is SGDLS, CDR2 YYNGEE. CDR3 loop: CASSVEGAGGNSPLHF. The CDR3, as DNA: TGTGCCAGCAGCGTAGAGGGGGCAGGGGGAAATTCACCCCTCCACTTT.

The chain combines TRBV5-6 with TRBJ1-2; D uncertain. This CDR3 has 16 amino acids. Looked up from germline, CDR1 is SGHDT and CDR2 is YYEEEE. Trimming shortened V by 0 bases and J by 7 bases, and 19 bases separated the two germline ends. CDR3 coding DNA: TGTGCCAGCAGCTTGGCCGGTGTGTGGGGTAACAGTGGCTACACCTTC. This sequence encodes CASSLAGVWGNSGYTF.

In its sample, this clone was seen once. The V call is TRBV5-1, the J call TRBJ2-7; 8 bases align to TRBD1. Per the germline V gene, CDR1 is SGHRS and CDR2 is YFSETQ. CDR3 length equals 14 residues. V was clipped by 6 bases and J by 2 bases; unmatched bases: 7. Here the CDR3 DNA reads TGCGCCAGCAAACAGGGGGTCGGCACCTACGAGCAGTACTTC. It specifies CASKQGVGTYEQYF.

CDR3 coding DNA: TGTGCCAGCAGCTCTCGACAGGGTGGCACCGGGGAGCTGTTTTTT. Encoded protein: CASSSRQGGTGELFF. The chain has TRBV11-1 and TRBJ2-2; TRBD1 aligns across 7 bases. The CDR3 is 15 residues long. The V gene end was trimmed by 4 bases and the J gene end by 4 bases; junction bases not matched to a gene: 6. Germline V gene sequence: CDR1 SGHAT, CDR2 FQDESV (reference sequence).

This clone was counted only a few times. This chain links TRBV2 with TRBJ2-1, with TRBD1 identical over 10 bases. CDR1 is SNHLY, CDR2 FYNNEI, per germline. The CDR3 has 14 amino acids. With V trimmed by 10 bases and J by 3 bases, 6 bases remained unmatched. The chain's CDR3 is CATKDRGDYNEQFF. The CDR3 DNA sequence: TGTGCCACCAAGGACAGGGGGGACTACAATGAGCAGTTCTTC.

The V gene is TRBV30, the J gene TRBJ1-1; tentative D call: TRBD1 (5 bases). This CDR3 is 14 amino acids long. Germline V gene sequence: CDR1 GTSNPN, CDR2 SVGIG (reference sequence). The V end lost 5 bases, the J end lost 8 bases, and 21 bases lay between the germline ends. CDR3 region: CAWGSHSGATEAFF. The CDR3 DNA is TGTGCCTGGGGGTCTCACTCCGGGGCAACCGAAGCTTTCTTT.

This sequence joins TRBV29-1 and TRBJ2-7; 9 positions match TRBD1. V lost 4 bases, J lost 5 bases, and 12 bases stayed unmatched. Germline V lookup: CDR1 SQVTM, CDR2 ANQGSEA. This CDR3 has 15 residues. Here the CDR3 DNA reads TGCAGCGTTGTCCAGGGACAGGGTCCTTTGGACGAGCAGTACTTC. Protein sequence: CSVVQGQGPLDEQYF.

The chain is built from TRBV4-1 and TRBJ2-3; 13 bases are shared with TRBD2. The length of the CDR3 is 14 residues. CDR1 is MGHRA and CDR2 is YSYEKL in the germline V gene. V shed 8 bases, J shed 4 bases, and the junction held 3 bases outside the gene matches. The CDR3 loop reads CASAGTSGADTQYF. The DNA of the CDR3 is TGCGCCAGCGCCGGGACTAGCGGGGCAGATACGCAGTATTTT.

The rearrangement joins TRBV5-6 to TRBJ1-5; maybe TRBD1 (5 bases). Trimming removed 6 bases at V and 1 base at J, with 14 bases between. This CDR3 spans 15 amino acids. The germline V gene encodes CDR1 SGHDT and CDR2 YYEEEE. The CDR3 DNA follows: TGTGCCAGCAAAGAGAGGGGACCCAGCAATCAGCCCCAGCATTTT. Its protein is CASKERGPSNQPQHF.

The V and J genes are TRBV4-3 and TRBJ2-1; 7 bases are a match to TRBD1. The trim removed 4 bases at V and 8 bases at J, leaving 14 bases unmatched. The germline V gene encodes CDR1 LGHNA and CDR2 YSLEER. The CDR3 has 16 residues. CDR3 coding DNA: TGCGCCAGCAGCCTAACCATCGGGACAGCTACCCATGAGCAGTTCTTC. Its translation: CASSLTIGTATHEQFF.

This chain joins TRBV6-5 and TRBJ2-5, with unresolved D. This CDR3 is built from 12 residues. Trimming cost V 8 bases and J 2 bases, with 9 bases left between them. The V gene's germline CDR1 is MNHEY and CDR2 SVGAGI. The CDR3 is CASSDGQETQYF. The CDR3 DNA is TGTGCCAGCTCCGACGGGCAAGAGACCCAGTACTTC.

The chain couples TRBV4-2 to TRBJ2-2; D is tentatively TRBD1 or TRBD2 (6 bases each). With 0 bases removed from V and 7 bases from J, the gap between germline ends came to 12 bases. Germline lookup yields CDR1 LGHNA and CDR2 YNFKEQ. CDR3 length: 15 amino acids. The CDR3 DNA reads as TGTGCCAGCAGCCAAGAAGGGGGGCTTATCGGGGAGCTGTTTTTT. This translates into CASSQEGGLIGELFF.

J is TRBJ1-5 and V is TRBV28, with TRBD1 matching over 7 bases. Germline lookup yields CDR1 MDHEN and CDR2 SYDVKM. V lost 2 bases to trimming and J lost 6 bases; unmatched junction nucleotides: 4. This CDR3 is built from 14 residues. The CDR3 DNA sequence: TGTGCCAGCAGTTTAGACAGGGAGATTCAGCCCCAGCATTTT. This encodes CASSLDREIQPQHF.

CDR3 amino acids: CATEGLDPDTQYF. CDR3 DNA sequence: TGTGCCACCGAGGGCCTGGACCCGGATACGCAGTATTTT. The chain links TRBV15 to TRBJ2-3; a weak D match, TRBD2 (5 bases). This CDR3 spans 13 amino acids. The V gene's germline CDR1 is LNHNV and CDR2 YYDKDF (reference sequence). V was cut by 8 bases and J by 6 bases, with 15 bases left in between.

The rearrangement joins TRBV18 to TRBJ2-3; D gene ambiguous. Looked up from germline, CDR1 is KGHSH and CDR2 is LQKENI. The CDR3 runs to 15 residues. Deletions cut 0 bases from V and 2 bases from J, with 9 bases between. Here the CDR3 DNA reads TGTGCCAGCTCACCACCGGCAGATCTCACAGATACGCAGTATTTT. The encoded protein is CASSPPADLTDTQYF.

The gene calls are TRBV9 and TRBJ2-7; 7 nucleotides align to TRBD2. V trimming: 0 bases; J trimming: 5 bases; junction bases outside the gene matches: 5. The CDR3 has 14 amino acids. Germline assignment: CDR1 SGDLS and CDR2 YYNGEE. As DNA, the CDR3 is TGTGCCAGCAGCGTAGGGGGAGGGAGGCACGAGCAGTACTTC. It yields the protein CASSVGGGRHEQYF.

The chain has TRBV28 and TRBJ1-6; the D is unclear. V gave up 2 bases and J gave up 0 bases, with 8 bases separating them. The CDR3 runs to 16 residues. Germline V lookup: CDR1 MDHEN, CDR2 SYDVKM. The CDR3 here is CASSLGRSSYNSPLHF. The CDR3 DNA reads as TGTGCCAGCAGTTTAGGGAGAAGCTCCTATAATTCACCCCTCCACTTT.

The gene calls are TRBV10-3 and TRBJ1-2, with 9 nucleotides matching TRBD1. Germline V gives CDR1 ENHRY, CDR2 SYGVKD. CDR3 size: 15 residues. Germline trimming cut 8 bases from V and 6 bases from J; bases unmatched to any gene: 13. The CDR3 protein is CAIHIWDRETDGYTF. CDR3 nucleotide sequence: TGTGCCATCCACATTTGGGACAGGGAAACTGATGGCTACACCTTC.

The J gene is TRBJ1-2, the V gene TRBV7-9, with D perhaps TRBD1 (5 bases). The V end was cut by 5 bases, the J end by 3 bases, with 16 bases between. The germline V gene has CDR1 SEHNR and CDR2 FQNEAQ (reference sequence). CDR3 length equals 15 residues. Here the CDR3 reads CASSQYGLQDYGYTF. CDR3 nucleotide sequence: TGTGCCAGCAGCCAATACGGCCTACAGGACTATGGCTACACCTTC.

This clone was seen more than once but under ten times. V usage is TRBV15 and J usage is TRBJ1-1; unclear D gene. The CDR3 has 13 amino acids. Germline V gene sequence: CDR1 LNHNV, CDR2 YYDKDF (reference sequence). V was cut by 5 bases and J by 2 bases, with 9 bases left in between. CDR3 in amino acids: CATSPGVNTEAFF. The CDR3 DNA reads as TGTGCCACCAGCCCCGGAGTTAACACTGAAGCTTTCTTT.

The rearrangement uses TRBV30 and TRBJ1-1; TRBD1 agrees at 7 bases. Per germline, CDR1 GTSNPN and CDR2 SVGIG (reference sequence). The CDR3 is made up of 16 amino acids. V was pared by 5 bases and J by 3 bases, with 15 bases of the junction left unmatched. DNA of the CDR3: TGTGCCTGGCCGGAAGGACTAAAACAGGGGTACACTGAAGCTTTCTTT. Its translation: CAWPEGLKQGYTEAFF. The whole variable domain, filled in from reference TRBV30 and TRBJ1-1, reads SQTIHQWPATLVQPVGSPLSLECTVEGTSNPNLYWYRQAAGRGLQLLFYSVGIGQISSEVPQNLSASRPQDRQFILSSKKLLLSDSGFYLCAWPEGLKQGYTEAFFGQGTRLTVV.

The V call is TRBV19, the J call TRBJ2-1; 11 nucleotides align to TRBD2. With V trimmed by 5 bases and J by 10 bases, 10 bases remained unmatched. Germline loops: CDR1 LNHDA, CDR2 SQIVND (reference sequence). CDR3 length: 15 residues. CDR3 sequence: CASSRLAGGSGEQFF. The CDR3 DNA sequence: TGTGCCAGTAGTCGGCTAGCGGGGGGCTCCGGGGAGCAGTTCTTC.

This chain joins TRBV6-6 and TRBJ2-5; D is unclear. CDR1 is MNHNY and CDR2 is SVGAGI in the germline V gene (reference sequence). The CDR3 runs to 13 residues. V gave up 0 bases and J gave up 2 bases, with 4 bases separating them. CDR3 residues: CASSYSRQETQYF. The CDR3 DNA reads TGTGCCAGCAGTTACTCGCGACAAGAGACCCAGTACTTC.

The V gene is TRBV6-1, the J gene TRBJ2-3; D gene uncertain. The CDR3 has 11 residues. Germline V gene data show CDR1 as MNHNS and CDR2 as SASEGT. Trimming left V 10 bases short and J 6 bases short, with 11 bases between. CDR3 in amino acids: CATRLPDTQYF. Written as DNA, the CDR3 is TGTGCCACAAGATTACCGGATACGCAGTATTTT.